The present T cell receptor beta chain was sequenced within a study of blood T cell repertoires in COVID-19. Clones were sequenced by immunoSEQ multiplex PCR, and TCRdb holds only the in-frame ones, with some missing. The sample has roughly 150,000 clones; 70% to 90% are singletons. V gave up 8 bases and J gave up 3 bases; unmatched junction bases: 13. CDR1 is MNHEY, CDR2 SMNVEV, per germline (reference sequence). The CDR3 is 16 residues long. Sequencing input: peripheral blood. V is TRBV27 and J is TRBJ1-5, with 7 nucleotides matching TRBD1. The origin of this receptor is a woman aged 55-70 years with COVID-19, enrolled during active disease. This chain's CDR3 is CASGKDRVGHNQPQHF. CDR3 DNA sequence: TGTGCCAGCGGAAAAGACAGGGTAGGGCACAATCAGCCCCAGCATTTT.